This T cell receptor (beta chain) is from a study of T cell responses to AZD1222 COVID-19 vaccine. Study-wide results and limits: Baseline serology detected seropositivity in only six or seven AZD1222 recipients. In a largely white British group with more females than males, clonal diversity was possibly underestimated. Vaccine-associated CD4 TCRs ranged over spike, dominating at 160-218 and 743-854. Following two doses of AZD1222, Spike-specific TCR breadth and depth rose.

Some clones are missing from TCRdb's copy, which holds only in-frame ones; the method was immunoSEQ multiplex PCR. The sample has under 150,000 clones; around 90% are singletons. Details on this clone: Antigen unknown.

With 9 bases removed from V and 0 bases from J, the gap between germline ends came to 15 bases. The CDR3 runs 16 residues. Germline-derived CDR1 and CDR2 are MRHNA and SNTAGT. The chain recombines TRBV6-4 with TRBJ2-6, with a tentative D call TRBD2 (6 bases). The origin of this receptor is an adult in good health. The sample in question was peripheral blood, obtained on day 0 of AZD1222 vaccination. The CDR3 is CASSNSGSSGANVLTF. The CDR3 DNA follows: TGTGCCAGTTCCAACTCCGGGAGCTCTGGGGCCAACGTCCTGACTTTC.